This T cell receptor (beta chain) was observed in a study of T-cell reconstitution after alpha-beta-depleted transplantation in children. Unique molecular identifiers tagged the TCRbeta library. TCRdb re-analysed the PCR reads in MiXCR, keeping a single row per CDR3 protein. This table holds about 400,000 distinct CDR3 sequences, roughly 22% found once. V was cut by 3 bases and J by 4 bases, with 9 bases left in between. Germline assignment: CDR1 DFQATT and CDR2 SNEGSKA (reference sequence). The CDR3 contains 12 residues. This sequence originates from a human donor who donated a stem cell graft to a child with acute myeloid leukemia. The sequencing here drew on PBMCs from the stem cell graft donor, taken from the stem cell graft. The chain has TRBV20-1 and TRBJ1-2; possibly TRBD1 for D (6 bases). CDR3: CSASRGFYGYTF. The CDR3 coding sequence is TGCAGTGCTAGCAGGGGTTTCTATGGCTACACCTTC.